The entry below gives a single T cell receptor beta chain sequence along with its context. Its antigen is as yet unknown. This sample stems from a study of T cells in Graves' hyperthyroidism and ophthalmopathy. Template material for amplifying TCR beta CDR3 regions consisted of RNA transcripts. Initially, a first-round RT-PCR of the TCR CDR3 employed the HTBI primer set. TCRdb used MiXCR to reprocess the multiplex PCR reads, holding one entry per CDR3 protein. The sample gives hundreds of thousands of distinct CDR3 sequences, roughly 15% of which show up once; around 12% is in the top ten. Study outcomes and limitations: Through a model of 13 V-J features, ophthalmopathy was separated from stable hyperthyroidism.

The ends lost 1 base at V and 6 bases at J; junction bases unmatched: 11. CDR1 MNHNY and CDR2 SVGAGI come from the germline V gene (reference sequence). The CDR3 length is 17 residues. This receptor was taken from a woman in her forties or fifties with Graves' ophthalmopathy. The chain links TRBV6-6 to TRBJ2-2; 7 bases are shared with TRBD2. The sequenced sample consisted of blood. CDR3 coding DNA: TGTGCCAGCAGTTACTGGCTAGCGGACCCCCGGCCCGGGGAGCTGTTTTTT. Translation gives CASSYWLADPRPGELFF.